Here is one TCR beta chain with its context. With V trimmed by 4 bases and J by 4 bases, 13 bases remained unmatched. Germline V gene lookup returns CDR1 SGHRS and CDR2 YFSETQ. This CDR3 region has 18 residues. The entry originates in a study of T cell changes during pregnancy in multiple sclerosis. The table came from immunoSEQ multiplex PCR; TCRdb's copy has only in-frame clones and leaves some out. The sample consists of roughly 40,000 clones, 90% to 95% of them appearing once. The rearrangement links TRBV5-1 to TRBJ2-2, with 10 bases aligning to TRBD2. The source is a female donor with multiple sclerosis, enrolled in a pregnancy study. The specimen was peripheral blood, collected before pregnancy. The CDR3 DNA reads TGCGCCAGCAGCCTGTGGACCTCCGGACTAGCGGCCACCGGGGAGCTGTTTTTT. It encodes CASSLWTSGLAATGELFF.